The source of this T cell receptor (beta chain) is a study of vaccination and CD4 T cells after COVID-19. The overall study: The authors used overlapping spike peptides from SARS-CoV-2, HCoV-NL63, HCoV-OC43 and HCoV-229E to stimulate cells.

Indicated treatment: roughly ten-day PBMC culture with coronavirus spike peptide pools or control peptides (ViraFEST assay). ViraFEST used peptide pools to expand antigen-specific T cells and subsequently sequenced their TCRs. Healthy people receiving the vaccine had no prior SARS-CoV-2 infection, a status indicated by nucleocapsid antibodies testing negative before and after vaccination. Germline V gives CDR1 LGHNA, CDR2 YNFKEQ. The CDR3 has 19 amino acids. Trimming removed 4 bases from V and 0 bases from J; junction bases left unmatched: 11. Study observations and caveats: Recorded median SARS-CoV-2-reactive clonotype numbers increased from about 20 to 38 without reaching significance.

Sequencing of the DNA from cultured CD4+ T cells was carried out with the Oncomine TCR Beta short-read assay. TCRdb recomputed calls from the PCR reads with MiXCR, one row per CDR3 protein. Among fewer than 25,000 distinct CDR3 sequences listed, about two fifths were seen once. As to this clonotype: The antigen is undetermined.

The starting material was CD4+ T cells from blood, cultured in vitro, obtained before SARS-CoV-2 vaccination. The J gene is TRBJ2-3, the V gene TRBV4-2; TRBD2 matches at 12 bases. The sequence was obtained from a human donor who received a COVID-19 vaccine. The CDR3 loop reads CASSPNILAGGPSTDTQYF. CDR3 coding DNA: TGTGCCAGCAGCCCCAATATCCTAGCGGGGGGGCCTAGCACAGATACGCAGTATTTT.